This entry describes one T cell receptor beta chain. The antigen is not known. This record belongs to a study of post-analysis software for immune sequencing data. Study-level information: Secondary progressive, relapsing-remitting and progressive-relapsing multiple sclerosis were among the included disease courses. Study-wide points: Compared with controls, patients had more of about 5 TRBV segments, including TRBV5-6, TRBV5-1 and TRBV20-1. Patients with multiple sclerosis recorded significantly lower normalized Chao1 diversity than controls, the study found.

Every TCR beta cDNA library bore unique molecular identifiers. A population of about 1 to 11 million T cells gave rise to around 530,000 cDNA molecules. TCRdb ran MiXCR on the PCR reads and lists one entry per CDR3 protein. The data contain fewer than 700,000 distinct CDR3 sequences, roughly 45% of them singletons. Germline V gene sequence: CDR1 SQVTM, CDR2 ANQGSEA. Trimming removed 5 bases at V and 3 bases at J, with 11 bases between. CDR3 length equals 13 residues. V and J are TRBV29-1 and TRBJ1-5; D remains ambiguous. The sample was blood. The clonotype was recovered from a girl under 18 with multiple sclerosis. The CDR3 reads CSVIWGANQPQHF. As DNA, the CDR3 is TGCAGCGTTATTTGGGGTGCCAATCAGCCCCAGCATTTT.